This T cell receptor beta chain emerged from a study of T cell responses to AZD1222 COVID-19 vaccine. Findings of the study overall: Samples come after the peak T cell response, not at day 14. Females made up more of the donors, who were largely white British, and clonal diversity may have come out too low. Dominant CD4 TCR responses targeted spike regions 160-218 and 743-854. Seropositive status at baseline applied to only six AZD1222 recipients.

TCRdb's copy holds only in-frame clones and misses some; the assay was immunoSEQ multiplex PCR. The table includes approximately 120,000 clones, over 75% detected once. On this clone itself: No antigen is known for it.

The material was peripheral blood, obtained on day 0 of AZD1222 vaccination. The origin of this receptor is an adult in good health.

In DNA form, the CDR3 reads TGTGCCATCAGTGACCTACAGGGGACGGGGGATGGCTACACCTTC. It codes for CAISDLQGTGDGYTF. V gene TRBV10-3 combines with J gene TRBJ1-2; TRBD1 matches at 7 bases. Germline lookup yields CDR1 ENHRY and CDR2 SYGVKD. Unmatched junction bases numbered 10, after V lost 3 bases and J lost 6 bases. This CDR3 is 15 amino acids long.